These T cell receptor beta chains were read from a single sample in a study of EBV T-cell therapy then PD-1 blockade in nasopharyngeal carcinoma. Only in-frame clones appear in the TCRdb table, and some are missing; sequencing was by immunoSEQ multiplex PCR. Of about 19,000 clones in the sample, approximately 84% were seen once. Their recognized antigens are unknown. Sequences were derived from CD8+ T cells from blood, sampled at day 33 from a patient whose treatment included autologous EBV-specific T cells and nivolumab. Receptors were obtained from a man in his forties with nasopharyngeal carcinoma. The CDR3 runs from the conserved cysteine through the conserved F or W. Each record gives: J gene, D gene, V gene, clone size, CDR3 DNA, CDR3 protein. A D gene is named only where the DNA matches it firmly. The size entry is marked missing in some rows and otherwise reads once, few, many or a size class.

TRBJ1-1	NA	TRBV5-6	NA	TGTGCCAGCAGCTCGGAGGATGAGGGCACTGAAGCTTTCTTT	CASSSEDEGTEAFF
TRBJ1-6	TRBD1	TRBV13	NA	TGTGCCAGCACCCGTACAGGGGGATCACCCCTCCACTTT	CASTRTGGSPLHF
TRBJ1-6	TRBD1	TRBV6-1	medium-sized	TGTGCCAGCAGTGGGTTAACCGGGACAGGAAATTCACCCCTCCACTTT	CASSGLTGTGNSPLHF
TRBJ2-7	NA	TRBV4-3	NA	TGCGCCAGCAGCCAAGCGGGCCTGAGGGGCGAGCAGTACTTC	CASSQAGLRGEQYF
TRBJ1-2	NA	TRBV7-2	NA	TGTGCCAGCAGCTTAGGTTTAGGGGCCGGGGCTGGTGGCTACACCTTC	CASSLGLGAGAGGYTF
TRBJ2-3	NA	TRBV7-3	NA	TGTGCCAGCAGTTCCACAGGTACGCAGTATTTT	CASSSTGTQYF
TRBJ2-5	NA	TRBV7-9	NA	TGTGCCAGCAGCTTACCCCAAGGGCGAGGAGAGACCCAGTACTTC	CASSLPQGRGETQYF
TRBJ1-1	NA	TRBV19	NA	TGTGCCAGTAGTATGACAATGAACACTGAAGCTTTCTTT	CASSMTMNTEAFF
TRBJ1-2	TRBD1	TRBV6-4	NA	TGTGCCAGCAGCTCCGGGACAGAAAATATGGGCGGCTACACCTTC	CASSSGTENMGGYTF
TRBJ2-1	NA	TRBV6-4	NA	TGTGCCAGCAGTGACTCAGGAGGAGGGGGGGCCTATGAGCAGTTCTTC	CASSDSGGGGAYEQFF
TRBJ1-6	TRBD1	TRBV30	NA	TGTGCCTGGAGTTGGGACAGGTTCAATTCACCCCTCCACTTT	CAWSWDRFNSPLHF
TRBJ2-1	NA	TRBV5-6	NA	TGTGCCAGCAGCTTGGGCGGACAGTATGAGCAGTTCTTC	CASSLGGQYEQFF
TRBJ1-2	TRBD1	TRBV9	NA	TGTGCCAGCAGCGGCTCCGCTGCAGGGGGCAAAAGGTATGGCTACACCTTC	CASSGSAAGGKRYGYTF
TRBJ2-2	NA	TRBV4-3	NA	TGCGCCAGCAGCCAAGATTCTGAAGGGCCCTTAGACACCGGGGAGCTGTTTTTT	CASSQDSEGPLDTGELFF
TRBJ1-2	NA	TRBV5-1	medium-sized	TGCGCCAGCAGAGAGACTATCGATCGTGGCTACACCTTC	CASRETIDRGYTF
TRBJ2-5	NA	TRBV9	NA	TGTGCCAGCAGCGTAGCCGCAGGGGTTCAAGAGACCCAGTACTTC	CASSVAAGVQETQYF
TRBJ2-7	NA	TRBV4-1	NA	TGCGCCAGCAGCCAGGGGATCCTCTACGAGCAGTACTTC	CASSQGILYEQYF
TRBJ2-7	TRBD2	TRBV7-2	once	TGTGCCAGCAGCTTTGGACTAGCGGGGTCGTACGAGCAGTACTTC	CASSFGLAGSYEQYF
TRBJ2-7	NA	TRBV9	few	TGTGCCAGCAGCGAGGGTAGCGGAGGTACCTACGAGCAGTACTTC	CASSEGSGGTYEQYF
TRBJ2-7	NA	TRBV27	NA	TGTGCCAGCAGTTTATCCCGGAGGGGGCCGGAGCAGTACTTC	CASSLSRRGPEQYF
TRBJ1-4	TRBD1	TRBV7-9	NA	TGTGCCAGCAGCTTATTCCCCTCGACAGGGTTGAATGAAAAACTGTTTTTT	CASSLFPSTGLNEKLFF
TRBJ2-1	TRBD2	TRBV19	once	TGTGCCAGTAGTCCGACTAGCGGGGCGTCCTACAATGAGCAGTTCTTC	CASSPTSGASYNEQFF
TRBJ1-1	NA	TRBV27	NA	TGTGCCAGCAGTTTTTTTACAGGGAACACTGAAGCTTTCTTT	CASSFFTGNTEAFF
TRBJ2-7	TRBD1	TRBV19	once	TGTGCCAGTAGTCCCGCCCAACAGGGGTACGAGCAGTACTTC	CASSPAQQGYEQYF
TRBJ1-4	NA	TRBV9	NA	TGTGCCAGCAGCGGGAAAGGTGGTGGAGAAAAACTGTTTTTT	CASSGKGGGEKLFF
TRBJ1-1	NA	TRBV12-5	NA	TGTGCTAGTGGTCTAACCGGGGGGACTGAAGCTTTCTTT	CASGLTGGTEAFF
TRBJ2-3	TRBD2	TRBV6-2/TRBV6-3	NA	TGTGCCAGCAGTAGTAGCGGGGGGGCCACAGATACGCAGTATTTT	CASSSSGGATDTQYF
TRBJ1-6	NA	TRBV7-6	NA	TGTGCCAGCTCTCCCGTGATCAGCCCCTATAATTCACCCCTCCACTTT	CASSPVISPYNSPLHF
TRBJ1-1	NA	TRBV13	NA	TGTGCCAGCAGCTTTCCTGAGGGGGCTGAAGCTTTCTTT	CASSFPEGAEAFF
TRBJ1-3	NA	TRBV5-5	NA	TGTGCCAGCAGCTTGGTCAGGGCGTCCACTGGAAACACCATATATTTT	CASSLVRASTGNTIYF
TRBJ1-2	NA	TRBV24-1	NA	TGTGCCACCAGTGGCCCCAGTGGAGGCGGCTACACCTTC	CATSGPSGGGYTF
TRBJ2-1	NA	TRBV27	NA	TGTGCCAGCAGTTTCCAAAATGAGCAGTTCTTC	CASSFQNEQFF
TRBJ2-6	TRBD1	TRBV4-1	NA	TGCGCCAGCAGCTTTGGGACAGGGGATTCAGGGGCCAACGTCCTGACTTTC	CASSFGTGDSGANVLTF
TRBJ2-3	TRBD2	TRBV27	NA	TGTGCCAGCAGTTCCGGGACTAGCTCCACAGATACGCAGTATTTT	CASSSGTSSTDTQYF
TRBJ2-2	NA	TRBV14	NA	TGTGCCAGCAGCCAAGTGGCGGCCGCGAACACCGGGGAGCTGTTTTTT	CASSQVAAANTGELFF
TRBJ2-1	NA	TRBV14	NA	TGTGCCAGCAGCCAATACTCCTCAGGAGGGTACAATGAGCAGTTCTTC	CASSQYSSGGYNEQFF
TRBJ2-1	TRBD2	TRBV6-5	NA	TGTGCCAGCAGTTACTCTGGCGGGGGCTCCTACAATGAGCAGTTCTTC	CASSYSGGGSYNEQFF
TRBJ1-1	NA	TRBV6-1	NA	TGTGCCAGCAGTGAAGCCCCAGGGAGTAGGATCCCTGAAGCTTTCTTT	CASSEAPGSRIPEAFF
TRBJ2-7	NA	TRBV19	NA	TGTGCCAGTAGTATATCCCATTCTTTCCTTCACGAGCAGTACTTC	CASSISHSFLHEQYF
TRBJ2-3	TRBD2	TRBV9	NA	TGTGCCAGCAGCGGGTTTGATCAGCGGGGGCGGGAGGATACGCAGTATTTT	CASSGFDQRGREDTQYF
TRBJ2-1	NA	TRBV4-3	few	TGCGCCAGCAGCCAAGAGCGGGGTTACTCCAATGAGCAGTTCTTC	CASSQERGYSNEQFF